Described below is a single T cell receptor (beta chain) sequence and its context. Its antigen is currently not known. Within one base of it there is no much larger clone, and no base qualities were kept. The study was a case-control design nested within a healthcare worker cohort in London, UK, with weekly nasopharyngeal swab PCR tests and blood sampling. Healthcare workers were recruited between 23 and 31 March 2020, during the week of the UK lockdown, and were followed weekly for up to about 15 weeks. This sample was included in a study of early T cells in non-severe SARS-CoV-2 infection (dated by TCRdb to the early 2020s). About the full investigation: Because TCR sequencing relied on bulk RNA taken from unsorted whole blood, pairing of alpha and beta chains was not possible.

The library was generated by 5' RACE. Instrument used: NextSeq 500. To correct for sequencing error and PCR bias, the TCR library protocol tagged individual cDNA molecules with unique molecular identifiers. Sequencing covered both TCR alpha and beta chains, and within each sample the abundances of alpha and beta sequences were tightly co-correlated. In the original analysis: Decombinator V4 was used to perform V gene, J gene and CDR3 annotation of TCR sequences. TCRs were defined as expanded if a significant change between any two time points was detected under a Poisson model with p below 0.0001. TCR abundances were normalised to the total number of TCRs sequenced per sample and expressed as counts per million. MAIT TCRs were defined by TRAV1-2 paired with TRAJ12, TRAJ20 or TRAJ33, and iNKT TCRs by TRAV10 paired with TRAJ18. VDJdb, accessed 1 November 2021, was searched for CMV, EBV and SARS-CoV-2 annotated TCRs, with TCRs annotated for multiple antigens excluded. The public reads were run again by TCRdb, first through fastp at Q25 and then through MiXCR, and only productive beta chains were kept. Every distinct CDR3 protein forms one entry, paired with its most common genes and DNA. TCRdb, rather than the study authors, made the V and J calls. This sample is represented by approximately 76,000 distinct CDR3 sequences; roughly an eighth of them were singletons. The top ten constitute under 4% of the sample.

Overall results and qualifications from the work: Matching against VDJdb was skewed toward anti-spike CD8 responses, likely underestimated virus-specific expansions, and missed private and CD4 specificities.

The germline V gene supplies CDR1 MNHEY and CDR2 SVGEGT. V is reduced by 5 bases and J by 4 bases, leaving a spacing of 17 bases between them. The cysteine opens and the phenylalanine closes a CDR3 of 15 amino acids. Only the CDR3 region is kept as DNA, spanning 45 bases read in frame from base 1. The TCR comes from an adult who was a healthcare worker with PCR-confirmed SARS-CoV-2 infection or an uninfected control (not recorded which). This chain joins TRBV6-2 or TRBV6-3 to TRBJ1-1; a confident D gene designation cannot be given. The sample comprised whole blood. The sequenced DNA: TGTGCCAGCAGTCGGGCGGGGAGGGCCAGCACTGAAGCTTTCTTT. Translated, this gives CASSRAGRASTEAFF.